This T cell receptor beta chain was documented in a study of cytotoxic CD8 clonotypes in ibrutinib-treated CLL. About the study: Partial response was seen in roughly 25 patients and complete response in 2; after median about 70 months, about 14 stayed remitted, some twelve progressed.

CDR1 and CDR2 (germline): MNHEY, SVGAGI. The CDR3 runs to 15 residues. Trimming shortened V by 2 bases and J by 4 bases, and 12 bases separated the two germline ends. Study-level results: Before falling back toward baseline at progression, clonality had risen at the time of ibrutinib response. Public clonotypes proved infrequent, and on treatment they shrank or remained steady. Clonality was higher at baseline than in age-matched healthy donors and tracked circulating CD8+ T-cell counts.

The method was immunoSEQ multiplex PCR; TCRdb's version includes in-frame clones alone and lacks a portion of them. Seen here are around 330,000 clones, 60% to 80% observed once, and the top ten hold approximately 6%. Note on this clone: Its antigen is not identified.

The chain is built from TRBV6-5 and TRBJ2-1; perhaps TRBD2 as D (5 bases). The specimen was PBMCs, collected after 36 months of ibrutinib treatment. This receptor was obtained from a human donor with chronic lymphocytic leukemia. In DNA, the CDR3 is TGTGCCAGCAGTTACGGGCGGGCAGGATACAATGAGCAGTTCTTC. Translating gives CASSYGRAGYNEQFF.